These 15 T cell receptor beta chains were sequenced from one sample in a study of graft-versus-host responses after intestinal transplantation. The assay was immunoSEQ multiplex PCR, and TCRdb's table has in-frame clones only and misses some. The sample carries around 90,000 clones, about 94% recorded once. Their specific antigens are unknown. Sequenced material: unstimulated CD4+ T cells sorted from spleen or lymph node cells, taken before transplant. These receptors were taken from a human donor who was the organ donor for an intestinal transplant.

The chain recombines TRBV7-2 with TRBJ2-2; TRBD2 matches 10 bases. V was clipped by 1 base and J by 4 bases; unmatched bases: 3. The CDR3 is 16 residues long. Germline-derived CDR1 and CDR2 are SGHTA and FQGNSA. In nucleotides, the CDR3 is TGTGCCAGCAGCTTAGGAGCGGGGGGGCGCACCGGGGAGCTGTTTTTT. Protein sequence: CASSLGAGGRTGELFF.

The CDR3 here is CASSITGIYGYTF. In nucleotides, the CDR3 is TGTGCCAGCAGTATCACAGGGATCTATGGCTACACCTTC. The chain couples TRBV28 to TRBJ1-2, with D maybe TRBD1 (6 bases). Germline CDR1 and CDR2: MDHEN and SYDVKM. The CDR3 sequence is 13 residues long. V lost 5 bases to trimming and J lost 4 bases, with 11 bases between them.

The chain has TRBV7-9 and TRBJ2-3; D remains unclear. CDR3 length: 11 amino acids. The V and J ends lost 1 base and 6 bases respectively, with 2 bases between them. Germline assignment: CDR1 SEHNR and CDR2 FQNEAQ (reference sequence). The CDR3 DNA is TGTGCCAGCAGCTTAGTGGATACGCAGTATTTT. It specifies CASSLVDTQYF. The full variable domain, rest sourced from reference TRBV7-9 and TRBJ2-3, is DTGVSQNPRHKITKRGQNVTFRCDPISEHNRLYWYRQTLGQGPEFLTYFQNEAQLEKSRLLSDRFSAERPKGSFSTLEIQRTEQGDSAMYLCASSLVDTQYFGPGTRLTVL.

This clone showed up just once. The chain employs TRBV5-6 and TRBJ1-4; weak D call: TRBD1 (6 bases). The CDR3 length is 15 residues. In germline, CDR1 is SGHDT, CDR2 YYEEEE. V gave up 2 bases and J gave up 2 bases, with 10 bases separating them. The CDR3 is CASSFLGGTNEKLFF. Here the CDR3 DNA reads TGTGCCAGCAGCTTCTTGGGGGGCACTAATGAAAAACTGTTTTTT.

With regard to this clone: Compared with germline, one end of the junction differs, possibly owing to a read error. This chain connects TRBV2 to TRBJ1-2; 7 bases map to TRBD1. The CDR3 loop spans 11 amino acids. Per germline, CDR1 SNHLY and CDR2 FYNNEI. CDR3 in amino acids: CASREDGTADF. The DNA for the CDR3 is TGTGCCAGCAGGGAAGACGGGACAGCGGACTTC. The entire variable domain, with the rest obtained from reference TRBV2 and TRBJ1-2, is as follows: EPEVTQTPSHQVTQMGQEVILRCVPISNHLYFYWYRQILGQKVEFLVSFYNNEISEKSEIFDDQFSVERPDGSNFTLKIRSTKLEDSAMYFCASREDGTADFGSGTRLTVV.

J is TRBJ1-1 and V is TRBV28; D perhaps matches TRBD1 (5 bases). V was pared by 8 bases and J by 1 base, with 17 bases between. CDR1 and CDR2 from the germline V gene are MDHEN and SYDVKM. CDR3 size: 15 residues. Here the CDR3 reads CASRYTSRANTEAFF. As DNA, the CDR3 is TGTGCCAGCCGTTACACTTCCAGGGCGAACACTGAAGCTTTCTTT. Complete variable domain (other parts from reference TRBV28 and TRBJ1-1): DVKVTQSSRYLVKRTGEKVFLECVQDMDHENMFWYRQDPGLGLRLIYFSYDVKMKEKGDIPEGYSVSREKKERFSLILESASTNQTSMYLCASRYTSRANTEAFFGQGTRLTVV.

The chain recombines TRBV5-8 with TRBJ1-5; D is undetermined. CDR3 length equals 14 residues. V gave up 0 bases and J gave up 4 bases, with 8 bases separating them. The germline V gene encodes CDR1 SGHTS and CDR2 YDEGEE. CDR3 sequence (DNA): TGTGCCAGCAGCTTGGCTATCGGGAATCAGCCCCAGCATTTT. Translated: CASSLAIGNQPQHF. Full variable domain (rest looked up from reference TRBV5-8 and TRBJ1-5): EAGVTQSPTHLIKTRGQQATLRCSPISGHTSVYWYQQALGLGLQFLLWYDEGEERNRGNFPPRFSGRQFPNYSSELNVNALELEDSALYLCASSLAIGNQPQHFGDGTRLSIL.

The J gene is TRBJ2-5, the V gene TRBV4-2; D is unclear. V dropped 0 bases and J dropped 7 bases, with 15 bases sitting between them. The CDR3 is made up of 15 amino acids. In germline, CDR1 is LGHNA, CDR2 YNFKEQ. The CDR3 region is CASSQDAADPRTQYF. The CDR3 DNA is TGTGCCAGCAGCCAAGATGCAGCCGATCCAAGGACCCAGTACTTC.

The rearrangement uses TRBV7-8 and TRBJ1-1; the D is unclear. V lost 5 bases and J 8 bases, leaving 15 bases between the germline ends. CDR1 and CDR2 (germline): SGHVS, FQNEAQ. CDR3 length: 13 amino acids. Here the CDR3 DNA reads TGTGCCAGCAGCCTAGATCCGGGCAGGGAAGCTTTCTTT. Translated: CASSLDPGREAFF. Variable domain in full (rest from reference TRBV7-8 and TRBJ1-1): GAGVSQSPRYKVAKRGQDVALRCDPISGHVSLFWYQQALGQGPEFLTYFQNEAQLDKSGLPSDRFFAERPEGSVSTLKIQRTQQEDSAVYLCASSLDPGREAFFGQGTRLTVV.

DNA for the CDR3: TGTGCCAGCACCCCAGGCGGCTCTGGAAACACCATATATTTT. Translated: CASTPGGSGNTIYF. This chain uses TRBV28 with TRBJ1-3, with D hard to call. Germline V CDR1 and CDR2: MDHEN, SYDVKM. The CDR3 length is 14 residues. V lost 7 bases and J 0 bases, leaving 10 bases between the germline ends.

This sequence joins TRBV2 and TRBJ1-4; 11 nucleotides match TRBD1. The V gene end was trimmed by 6 bases and the J gene end by 5 bases; junction bases not matched to a gene: 5. In germline, CDR1 is SNHLY, CDR2 FYNNEI. The CDR3 spans 15 residues. The CDR3 DNA reads TGTGCCAGCAGCGGGACAGGGGGTGGGAATGAAAAACTGTTTTTT. Translated, it gives CASSGTGGGNEKLFF.

The gene calls are TRBV28 and TRBJ2-7; D gene ambiguous. The CDR3 has 11 amino acids. The V gene lost 6 bases and the J gene lost 4 bases, with 7 bases spanning the gap. Germline lookup yields CDR1 MDHEN and CDR2 SYDVKM. Written as DNA, the CDR3 is TGTGCCAGCAGGGCCCAGTACGAGCAGTACTTC. It encodes CASRAQYEQYF.

The chain joins TRBV6-5 to TRBJ2-7; 7 positions match TRBD1. Germline V gene sequence: CDR1 MNHEY, CDR2 SVGAGI. The CDR3 is 15 residues long. With V trimmed by 2 bases and J by 3 bases, 7 bases remained unmatched. The DNA of the CDR3 is TGTGCCAGCAGTTACACCTGGCCAGGGGGCTACGAGCAGTACTTC. It is translated as CASSYTWPGGYEQYF.

V gene TRBV7-2 combines with J gene TRBJ2-7; TRBD2 matches at 11 bases. Germline V gives CDR1 SGHTA, CDR2 FQGNSA. Trimming at V came to 8 bases and at J to 5 bases, leaving 11 bases not matched to a gene. This CDR3 is 15 amino acids long. The CDR3 here is CASRIAGGTGNEQYF. The CDR3 nucleotides are TGTGCCAGCCGGATAGCGGGGGGGACGGGGAACGAGCAGTACTTC.

The V and J genes are TRBV29-1 and TRBJ2-3; D call uncertain. This CDR3 region has 14 residues. Per the germline V gene, CDR1 is SQVTM and CDR2 is ANQGSEA. V shed 0 bases and J shed 4 bases, with 11 bases lying between them. The CDR3 here is CSVEDGMVADTQYF. The CDR3 DNA follows: TGCAGCGTTGAAGACGGCATGGTGGCAGATACGCAGTATTTT.